This record looks at one T cell receptor beta chain sequence and its context. Its antigen is undetermined. V was clipped by 0 bases and J by 6 bases, with 6 bases between them. The CDR3 covers 12 residues. Per germline, CDR1 LGHDT and CDR2 YNNKEL (reference sequence). These data come from a study of T-cell memory formation after mild COVID-19. Study-level results: A second wave of clones peaked on day 37, and their SARS-CoV-2 specificity went unconfirmed.

TCRdb re-called the 5' RACE reads with MiXCR, one entry per CDR3 protein. The repertoire consists of 150,000 to 200,000 distinct CDR3 sequences, with over 20% occurring once and the leading ten covering more than 20%. Material for sequencing was PBMCs or a T cell subset sorted from them (not recorded which). The receptor comes from an adult woman who had mild COVID-19 (a few samples of this study predate the infection). Cell type and time point are not known. V gene TRBV3-1 combines with J gene TRBJ2-7; D is unresolved. The CDR3 region has the DNA TGTGCCAGCAGCCAAGATTGGAGCGAGCAGTACTTC. This gives the protein CASSQDWSEQYF.